Shown below are 31 T cell receptor beta chains from a single sample sequenced in a study of cytomegalovirus exposure and HLA in healthy donors. Only in-frame clones appear in the TCRdb table, and some are missing; sequencing was by immunoSEQ multiplex PCR. The data show hundreds of thousands of clones, more than 80% seen once. The sample consisted of PBMCs. The origin of the receptors is a woman between 18 and 29 years old in good health and CMV-seronegative.

The rearrangement joins TRBV27 to TRBJ2-1; 8 bases are a match to TRBD2. V lost 4 bases to trimming and J lost 7 bases; unmatched junction nucleotides: 12. The CDR3 loop spans 16 amino acids. Germline values: CDR1 MNHEY, CDR2 SMNVEV (reference sequence). CDR3 sequence reads: CASSYRSTGGINEQFF. The CDR3 nucleotides read TGTGCCAGCAGTTACCGTAGCACGGGAGGGATTAATGAGCAGTTCTTC.

J is TRBJ2-2 and V is TRBV27; the D gene is possibly TRBD1 (5 bases). The germline gives CDR1 MNHEY, CDR2 SMNVEV (reference sequence). V was cut by 3 bases and J by 4 bases, with 15 bases left in between. The CDR3 extends over 16 amino acids. The CDR3 protein is CASSLLGVAATGELFF. The CDR3 DNA reads TGTGCCAGCAGTTTGTTAGGGGTGGCCGCCACCGGGGAGCTGTTTTTT.

The chain is built from TRBV29-1 and TRBJ2-7; D is unresolved. The germline V gene has CDR1 SQVTM and CDR2 ANQGSEA. V lost 7 bases, J lost 0 bases, and 13 bases lay in between. The CDR3 is 13 amino acids. The chain's CDR3 is CSAVWSGSYEQYF. Here the CDR3 DNA reads TGCAGCGCTGTATGGTCCGGCTCCTACGAGCAGTACTTC.

The chain has TRBV11-2 and TRBJ2-1; D is perhaps TRBD2 (5 bases). This CDR3 is built from 16 residues. V was trimmed by 1 base and J by 3 bases, leaving 13 bases between them. The germline V gene encodes CDR1 SGHAT and CDR2 FQNNGV. The chain's CDR3 is CASSLGARRLYNEQFF. The DNA for the CDR3 is TGTGCCAGCAGCTTAGGGGCCAGGAGGCTCTACAATGAGCAGTTCTTC.

The rearrangement uses TRBV5-1 and TRBJ1-2; tentative D call: TRBD1 (6 bases). Per the germline V gene, CDR1 is SGHRS and CDR2 is YFSETQ. The CDR3 is 15 amino acids. Trimming removed 4 bases from V and 6 bases from J, with 19 bases in between. The CDR3 nucleotides read TGCGCCAGCAGCCCCCGTGGGACAAGTGGGAATGGCTACACCTTC. Protein sequence: CASSPRGTSGNGYTF.

A single count supports this clone. The CDR3 nucleotides read TGTGCCAGTAATAGAGGGGGGACAGGCGGGACTGAAGCTTTCTTT. Its protein product is CASNRGGTGGTEAFF. The chain recombines TRBV19 with TRBJ1-1; 8 positions match TRBD1. This CDR3 comprises 15 residues. V lost 7 bases, J lost 5 bases, and 12 bases stayed unmatched. The germline V gene encodes CDR1 LNHDA and CDR2 SQIVND (reference sequence).

This clone has just one count. The V and J genes are TRBV2 and TRBJ2-7; weak D call: TRBD1 (6 bases). In germline, CDR1 is SNHLY, CDR2 FYNNEI. V was pared by 9 bases and J by 1 base, with 13 bases between. This CDR3 spans 13 amino acids. The DNA for the CDR3 is TGTGCCAGTGCCCGGGACACTTCCTACGAGCAGTACTTC. This codes for CASARDTSYEQYF.

The chain uses TRBV4-1 and TRBJ1-5, with 9 nucleotides matching TRBD1. The CDR3 totals 16 residues. Trimming took 1 base from V and 7 from J; bases not matched to a gene: 8. Germline V gene lookup returns CDR1 MGHRA and CDR2 YSYEKL. CDR3 in DNA: TGCGCCAGCAGCCAAGGGGGACAGGGAGGGAAACAGCCCCAGCATTTT. As protein: CASSQGGQGGKQPQHF.

The J gene is TRBJ1-3, the V gene TRBV4-1, with D perhaps TRBD1 (6 bases). This CDR3 spans 14 amino acids. Germline V gene lookup returns CDR1 MGHRA and CDR2 YSYEKL. With 6 bases removed from V and 4 bases from J, the gap between germline ends came to 13 bases. The CDR3 loop reads CASRQTGIGNTIYF. CDR3 bases: TGCGCCAGCAGACAGACAGGTATCGGAAACACCATATATTTT.

The chain combines TRBV13 with TRBJ1-1; 8 nucleotides agree with TRBD1. V shed 6 bases and J 4 bases; nucleotides not matched to a gene: 10. The CDR3 is 15 amino acids. Germline V CDR1 and CDR2: PRHDT, FYEKMQ (reference sequence). The CDR3 here is CASRLAGQGLTEAFF. The CDR3 DNA is TGTGCCAGCAGATTGGCAGGACAGGGTCTCACTGAAGCTTTCTTT.

This chain uses TRBV6-1 with TRBJ1-2; 12 bases agree with TRBD1. Germline-derived CDR1 and CDR2 are MNHNS and SASEGT. The length of the CDR3 is 15 residues. V was pared by 6 bases and J by 4 bases, with 6 bases of the junction left unmatched. CDR3 nucleotide sequence: TGTGCCAGCAGGGGACAGGGGGCGCAAGGCTATGGCTACACCTTC. Translation: CASRGQGAQGYGYTF.

This clone was seen a single time. The genes are TRBV5-4 and TRBJ2-7; D is perhaps TRBD1 (7 bases). This CDR3 region has 15 residues. Germline-derived CDR1 and CDR2 are SGHNT and YYREEE (reference sequence). V was shortened by 10 bases and J by 6 bases, with 26 bases between the two germline ends. The CDR3 loop is CAWAPERRGRREQYF. CDR3 nucleotide sequence: TGTGCCTGGGCTCCGGAGAGGAGGGGGCGTCGCGAGCAGTACTTC.

This chain uses TRBV28 with TRBJ2-7; 8 bases line up with TRBD1. CDR1 and CDR2 from the germline V gene are MDHEN and SYDVKM. J lost 4 bases, V lost 4 bases, and 9 bases had no gene match. This CDR3 has 15 residues. The CDR3 bases are TGTGCCAGCAGTTCCTTCTCGGGACAGGCGTACGAGCAGTACTTC. Translated, it gives CASSSFSGQAYEQYF.

The CDR3 DNA reads as TGCGCCAGCACCTCGGGACTAGGAGAGACCCAGTACTTC. The encoded protein is CASTSGLGETQYF. The J gene is TRBJ2-5, the V gene TRBV10-1; 8 bases agree with TRBD2. Germline trimming cut 7 bases from V and 4 bases from J; bases unmatched to any gene: 5. The length of the CDR3 is 13 residues. The germline gives CDR1 WNHNN, CDR2 SYGVQD (reference sequence).

This sequence joins TRBV2 and TRBJ2-7; TRBD2 is a possible D gene (6 bases). The germline V gene has CDR1 SNHLY and CDR2 FYNNEI. This CDR3 spans 15 amino acids. The germline V and J ends were trimmed by 4 bases and 4 bases, with 17 bases remaining between them. The CDR3 loop reads CASSVGTGVRYEQYF. The CDR3 bases are TGTGCCAGCAGTGTTGGGACTGGGGTCAGATACGAGCAGTACTTC.

The gene calls are TRBV7-6 and TRBJ2-5; the match to TRBD2 covers 9 bases. After removal of 5 bases from V and 4 bases from J, the junction contained 5 bases not matched to a gene. This CDR3 has 14 amino acids. CDR1 is SGHVS and CDR2 is FNYEAQ in the germline V gene. The CDR3 reads CASSPYSGGETQYF. DNA for the CDR3: TGTGCCAGCAGCCCTTATAGCGGGGGAGAGACCCAGTACTTC.

The CDR3 loop is CASKGTSGGVSYEQYF. The DNA of the CDR3 is TGTGCCAGCAAAGGGACTAGCGGTGGAGTATCGTACGAGCAGTACTTC. The chain uses TRBV6-6 and TRBJ2-7; 11 positions agree with TRBD2. V lost 7 bases and J lost 4; bases outside the gene matches: 12. The CDR3 is 16 residues long. Germline V gives CDR1 MNHNY, CDR2 SVGAGI (reference sequence).

The genes are TRBV19 and TRBJ2-1, with D maybe TRBD2 (6 bases). The CDR3 runs to 15 residues. CDR1 is LNHDA and CDR2 is SQIVND in the germline V gene (reference sequence). V was trimmed by 6 bases and J by 1 base, leaving 13 bases between them. The CDR3 here is CASRVGRWSYNEQFF. The CDR3 DNA reads as TGTGCCAGTAGAGTCGGGAGATGGTCCTACAATGAGCAGTTCTTC.

V gene TRBV27 combines with J gene TRBJ1-1; no reliable D call. V shed 2 bases and J shed 2 bases, with 9 bases lying between them. Germline loops: CDR1 MNHEY, CDR2 SMNVEV (reference sequence). CDR3 size: 14 residues. The CDR3: CASSLLGPNTEAFF. The DNA of the CDR3 is TGTGCCAGCAGTTTACTTGGCCCTAACACTGAAGCTTTCTTT.

This clone was recorded once. This chain uses TRBV27 with TRBJ2-1; tentatively, D is TRBD2 (7 bases). The CDR3 covers 15 residues. CDR1 and CDR2 (germline): MNHEY, SMNVEV (reference sequence). V was pared by 6 bases and J by 5 bases, with 17 bases between. The DNA of the CDR3 is TGTGCCAGCAGCCCTACAGGGACTACTAACAATGAGCAGTTCTTC. Residues: CASSPTGTTNNEQFF.

V is TRBV4-2 and J is TRBJ2-5; 8 nucleotides agree with TRBD2. CDR1 and CDR2 from the germline V gene are LGHNA and YNFKEQ. This CDR3 is built from 16 residues. V gave up 0 bases and J gave up 5 bases; unmatched junction bases: 8. The CDR3 here is CASSQDSGGAWETQYF. CDR3 DNA sequence: TGTGCCAGCAGCCAAGACTCCGGGGGGGCGTGGGAGACCCAGTACTTC.

The chain recombines TRBV4-2 with TRBJ2-3, with D maybe TRBD2 (5 bases). The V end lost 1 base, the J end lost 1 base, and 12 bases lay between the germline ends. Germline CDR1 reads LGHNA; CDR2 reads YNFKEQ. The CDR3 runs to 16 residues. For the CDR3, the DNA is TGTGCCAGCAGCCAAGGGGCACTAGAGGGCACAGATACGCAGTATTTT. Amino acid sequence: CASSQGALEGTDTQYF.

The chain recombines TRBV30 with TRBJ1-5; TRBD1 aligns across 8 bases. Germline V gene sequence: CDR1 GTSNPN, CDR2 SVGIG (reference sequence). Germline trimming cut 7 bases from V and 1 base from J; bases unmatched to any gene: 9. This CDR3 has 15 residues. The CDR3: CALGQGEGSNQPQHF. The CDR3 coding sequence is TGTGCCTTAGGACAGGGAGAAGGGAGCAATCAGCCCCAGCATTTT. Combining the CDR3 with reference TRBV30 and TRBJ1-5 gives the whole variable domain SQTIHQWPATLVQPVGSPLSLECTVEGTSNPNLYWYRQAAGRGLQLLFYSVGIGQISSEVPQNLSASRPQDRQFILSSKKLLLSDSGFYLCALGQGEGSNQPQHFGDGTRLSIL.

The chain couples TRBV28 to TRBJ2-7; weak D call: TRBD2 (5 bases). CDR3 length: 12 amino acids. Deletions cut 6 bases from V and 0 bases from J, with 6 bases between. Germline CDR1 is MDHEN and CDR2 is SYDVKM. CDR3 region: CASRTTSYEQYF. As DNA, the CDR3 is TGTGCCAGCAGGACTACCTCCTACGAGCAGTACTTC. Variable domain in full (rest from reference TRBV28 and TRBJ2-7): DVKVTQSSRYLVKRTGEKVFLECVQDMDHENMFWYRQDPGLGLRLIYFSYDVKMKEKGDIPEGYSVSREKKERFSLILESASTNQTSMYLCASRTTSYEQYFGPGTRLTVT.

The J gene is TRBJ1-5, the V gene TRBV18; 10 bases map to TRBD1. The V gene's germline CDR1 is KGHSH and CDR2 LQKENI. V trimming: 6 bases; J trimming: 3 bases; junction bases outside the gene matches: 8. This CDR3 is 16 amino acids long. CDR3 in amino acids: CASSRDRGRNNQPQHF. The CDR3 bases are TGTGCCAGCTCTCGGGACAGGGGTCGTAACAATCAGCCCCAGCATTTT.

The chain employs TRBV19 and TRBJ2-1; 7 bases are a match to TRBD1. Germline CDR1 reads LNHDA; CDR2 reads SQIVND (reference sequence). The CDR3 extends over 14 amino acids. With V trimmed by 3 bases and J by 5 bases, 4 bases remained unmatched. The chain's CDR3 is CASSMDRLNNEQFF. In nucleotides, the CDR3 is TGTGCCAGTAGTATGGACAGGTTAAACAATGAGCAGTTCTTC. Together with reference TRBV19 and TRBJ2-1, the CDR3 gives the full variable domain: DGGITQSPKYLFRKEGQNVTLSCEQNLNHDAMYWYRQDPGQGLRLIYYSQIVNDFQKGDIAEGYSVSREKKESFPLTVTSAQKNPTAFYLCASSMDRLNNEQFFGPGTRLTVL.

This sequence joins TRBV2 and TRBJ2-5; D unresolved. Trimming took 4 bases from V and 1 from J, leaving 7 bases between them. This CDR3 spans 13 amino acids. Per germline, CDR1 SNHLY and CDR2 FYNNEI. CDR3 sequence (DNA): TGTGCCAGCAGTGCTAGAGCCCAAGAGACCCAGTACTTC. Amino acids: CASSARAQETQYF.

CDR3 coding DNA: TGTGCCAGCAGTTACTCCGGAGGCAGCGGAGATACGCAGTATTTT. This codes for CASSYSGGSGDTQYF. This chain connects TRBV6-5 to TRBJ2-3; D might be TRBD2 (5 bases). CDR1 and CDR2 from the germline V gene are MNHEY and SVGAGI. The CDR3 runs 15 residues. Trimming took 0 bases from V and 5 from J, leaving 12 bases between them.

The chain uses TRBV5-6 and TRBJ1-2, with D tentatively TRBD1 (5 bases). CDR1 and CDR2 from the germline V gene are SGHDT and YYEEEE. V was clipped by 2 bases and J by 2 bases, with 10 bases between them. The CDR3 contains 14 residues. This CDR3 reads CASSFPRGNYGYTF. The CDR3 DNA is TGTGCCAGCAGCTTCCCCCGGGGGAACTATGGCTACACCTTC.

As concerns this clone: Distinct nucleotide sequences in the sample also encode this CDR3. The chain links TRBV6-1 to TRBJ1-2; 7 nucleotides match TRBD1. V shed 4 bases and J 4 bases; nucleotides not matched to a gene: 3. This CDR3 comprises 13 residues. From germline, CDR1 is MNHNS and CDR2 SASEGT. For the CDR3, the DNA is TGTGCCAGCAGTGGGACAGGCTCCTATGGCTACACCTTC. Translated: CASSGTGSYGYTF.

The rearrangement uses TRBV7-8 and TRBJ1-1; the D gene is possibly TRBD1 (6 bases). With 1 base removed from V and 1 base from J, the gap between germline ends came to 7 bases. Germline lookup yields CDR1 SGHVS and CDR2 FQNEAQ. The CDR3 is 14 residues long. DNA for the CDR3: TGTGCCAGCAGCTTAGTAGGGGGGAACACTGAAGCTTTCTTT. It is translated as CASSLVGGNTEAFF.